These 8 T cell receptor beta chains came from one sample sequenced in a study of shared clonotypes between healthy human individuals. Profiled with immunoSEQ multiplex PCR; TCRdb holds only in-frame clones, not every one. The table includes some 1 million clones, about 75% detected once. Sequenced: memory CD4+ T cells sorted from blood. Noted subset: CD45RA-negative fraction. The source of these receptors is a man aged 18-30 years in good health.

This sequence joins TRBV19 and TRBJ1-1, with D maybe TRBD1 (5 bases). The germline V gene encodes CDR1 LNHDA and CDR2 SQIVND (reference sequence). The CDR3 length is 15 residues. V lost 0 bases to trimming and J lost 5 bases, with 13 bases between them. In DNA form, the CDR3 reads TGTGCCAGTAGTATAGATATGCAGGGTGTGACTGAAGCTTTCTTT. It specifies CASSIDMQGVTEAFF.

The gene calls are TRBV6-1 and TRBJ2-7, with 9 positions matching TRBD1. V gave up 6 bases and J gave up 1 base; unmatched junction bases: 4. CDR3 length equals 14 residues. The germline V gene encodes CDR1 MNHNS and CDR2 SASEGT. CDR3 nucleotides: TGTGCCAGCAGACAGACAGGGGGTTCCTACGAGCAGTACTTC. Translation gives CASRQTGGSYEQYF.

This clone was observed a single time. This chain joins TRBV5-1 and TRBJ1-1; 7 bases fit TRBD1. With V trimmed by 0 bases and J by 10 bases, 6 bases remained unmatched. Germline lookup yields CDR1 SGHRS and CDR2 YFSETQ. The CDR3 spans 13 residues. The CDR3 region has the DNA TGCGCCAGCAGCTTGGGACAGGGAGTCGGAGCTTTCTTT. This codes for CASSLGQGVGAFF.

This sequence joins TRBV10-3 and TRBJ2-2; D may match TRBD1 or TRBD2 (5 bases each). Germline V CDR1 and CDR2: ENHRY, SYGVKD. V lost 6 bases and J 7 bases, leaving 12 bases between the germline ends. This CDR3 has 13 amino acids. The CDR3 is CAISPQAGGELFF. CDR3 sequence (DNA): TGTGCCATCAGCCCACAGGCGGGCGGGGAGCTGTTTTTT.

The V gene is TRBV5-4, the J gene TRBJ2-3; the match to TRBD2 covers 10 bases. CDR1 is SGHNT and CDR2 is YYREEE in the germline V gene (reference sequence). The V gene end was trimmed by 3 bases and the J gene end by 5 bases; junction bases not matched to a gene: 15. The CDR3 is 18 residues long. CDR3 in DNA: TGTGCCAGCAGCTCGGTCCGGGGAGCGGGGGGGCAAGGAGATACGCAGTATTTT. This sequence encodes CASSSVRGAGGQGDTQYF. The whole variable domain, filled in from reference TRBV5-4 and TRBJ2-3, reads ETGVTQSPTHLIKTRGQQVTLRCSSQSGHNTVSWYQQALGQGPQFIFQYYREEENGRGNFPPRFSGLQFPNYSSELNVNALELDDSALYLCASSSVRGAGGQGDTQYFGPGTRLTVL.

In this sample, this clone turned up a few times. This sequence joins TRBV28 and TRBJ2-3; a weak D match, TRBD2 (5 bases). The CDR3 runs to 12 residues. CDR1 and CDR2 (germline): MDHEN, SYDVKM. Trimming took 3 bases from V and 7 from J, leaving 8 bases between them. The CDR3 sequence is CASSFEGNTQYF. The CDR3 DNA is TGTGCCAGCAGTTTTGAGGGAAATACGCAGTATTTT.

The rearrangement links TRBV25-1 to TRBJ2-1; D is undetermined. The CDR3 contains 16 residues. The V end was cut by 1 base, the J end by 2 bases, with 12 bases between. From germline, CDR1 is MGHDK and CDR2 SYGVNS. The CDR3 here is CASSESRVITYNEQFF. CDR3 in DNA: TGTGCCAGCAGTGAATCTAGGGTCATAACCTACAATGAGCAGTTCTTC.

V is TRBV10-3 and J is TRBJ1-2, with unresolved D. The CDR3 runs to 14 residues. Germline V gene sequence: CDR1 ENHRY, CDR2 SYGVKD. V was pared by 5 bases and J by 3 bases, with 13 bases between. CDR3 nucleotides: TGTGCCATCAGTTCCCGGGATCAGGACTATGGCTACACCTTC. As protein: CAISSRDQDYGYTF.